This T cell receptor beta chain emerged from a study of OX40 agonist ivuxolimab in advanced cancers. The assay was immunoSEQ multiplex PCR, and TCRdb's table has in-frame clones only and misses some. This sample has approximately 14,000 clones, with roughly 80% found just once. Study observations and caveats: Dosing at 0.1 to 3.0 mg/kg was accompanied by clonal expansion of CD4+ and CD8+ blood T cells by week 6.

This clone occurred once. Antigen specificity is unknown. The CDR3 has 14 residues. Germline loops: CDR1 MNHEY, CDR2 SMNVEV (reference sequence). The junction had 5 bases not matched to a gene; V was cut back by 5 bases and J by 5 bases. The rearrangement links TRBV27 to TRBJ1-1; TRBD1 agrees at 10 bases. The material sequenced was CD4+ or CD8+ T cells sorted from blood, taken in a trial of the OX40 agonist ivuxolimab. The clonotype was recovered from an adult with an advanced solid tumor such as melanoma, head and neck, liver or kidney cancer. This CDR3 is CASSPGQGGTEAFF. CDR3 in DNA: TGTGCCAGCAGTCCAGGACAGGGGGGGACTGAAGCTTTCTTT.